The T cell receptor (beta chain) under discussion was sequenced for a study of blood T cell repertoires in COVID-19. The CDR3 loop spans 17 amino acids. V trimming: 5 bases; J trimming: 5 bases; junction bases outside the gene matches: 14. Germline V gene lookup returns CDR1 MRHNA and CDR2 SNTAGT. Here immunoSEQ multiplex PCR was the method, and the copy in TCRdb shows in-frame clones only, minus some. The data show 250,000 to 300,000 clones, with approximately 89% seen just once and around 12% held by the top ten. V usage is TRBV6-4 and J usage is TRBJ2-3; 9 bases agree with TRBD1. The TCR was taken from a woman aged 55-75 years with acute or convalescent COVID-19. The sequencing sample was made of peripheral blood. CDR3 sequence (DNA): TGTGCCAGCAGTCCTTTTCGTGGGACAGGGAGGCAAGATACGCAGTATTTT. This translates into CASSPFRGTGRQDTQYF.